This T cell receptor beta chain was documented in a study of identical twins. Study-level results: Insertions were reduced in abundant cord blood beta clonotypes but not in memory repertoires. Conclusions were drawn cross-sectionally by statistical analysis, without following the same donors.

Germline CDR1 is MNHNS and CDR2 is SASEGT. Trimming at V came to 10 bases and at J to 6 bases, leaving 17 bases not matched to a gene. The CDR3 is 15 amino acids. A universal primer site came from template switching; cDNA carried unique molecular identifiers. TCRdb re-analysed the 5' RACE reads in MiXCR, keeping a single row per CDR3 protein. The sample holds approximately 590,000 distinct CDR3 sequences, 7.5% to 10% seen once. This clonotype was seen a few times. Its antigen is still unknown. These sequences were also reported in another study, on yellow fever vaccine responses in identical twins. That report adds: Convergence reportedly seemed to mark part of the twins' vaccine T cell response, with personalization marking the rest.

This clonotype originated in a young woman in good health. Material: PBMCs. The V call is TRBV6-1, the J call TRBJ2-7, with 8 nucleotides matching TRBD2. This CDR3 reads CAIRRTGTSAGEQYF. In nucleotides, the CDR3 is TGTGCCATCAGACGAACCGGGACTAGTGCTGGCGAGCAGTACTTC.